This T cell receptor (beta chain) comes out of a study of blood T cell repertoires in COVID-19. Study details: Samples taken during acute and convalescent COVID-19 were collected in the United States, Italy and Spain. PBMCs, B-cell-depleted T cells, or T cells were the source of the cDNA or gDNA that made up the material.

Per the authors' pipeline: The assay estimated nucleated cells by amplifying reference gene primers. TCRdb's table, derived via immunoSEQ multiplex PCR, lists solely in-frame clones and lacks some. V and J calls and clone size are those listed in that table; D and trimming were worked out from the DNA. Of a few hundred thousand clones detected, approximately 81% appear once; the ten largest clones hold approximately 3.6%. The CDR3 has 17 amino acids. The trim removed 4 bases at V and 7 bases at J, leaving 13 bases unmatched. CDR1 is MDHEN, CDR2 SYDVKM, per germline. This clone occurred once. The sample consisted of peripheral blood. The chain combines TRBV28 with TRBJ2-7, with 13 bases matching TRBD2. The receptor was derived from a woman younger than 30 with acute or convalescent COVID-19. The CDR3 loop is CASSSFIGTSGTGEQYF. In DNA form, the CDR3 reads TGTGCCAGCAGTTCCTTTATCGGGACTAGCGGGACGGGGGAGCAGTACTTC.